Below, 10 T cell receptor beta chains from the same sample are listed, as sequenced in a study of cytomegalovirus exposure and HLA in healthy donors. Using immunoSEQ multiplex PCR, the repertoire was profiled, and TCRdb retains in-frame clones only, with some absent. The sample shows more than 250,000 clones, 90% of them seen only once. Specimen: PBMCs. These receptors were obtained from a woman aged 25-40 years in good health and CMV-seronegative.

The rearrangement uses TRBV10-3 and TRBJ2-6; D remains unclear. This CDR3 spans 15 amino acids. The germline V gene has CDR1 ENHRY and CDR2 SYGVKD. Trimming removed 6 bases from V and 0 bases from J, with 9 bases in between. CDR3 sequence: CAIRGMGSGANVLTF. CDR3 bases: TGTGCCATCAGGGGGATGGGCTCTGGGGCCAACGTCCTGACTTTC.

This clone was seen a single time. V and J are TRBV19 and TRBJ2-7; TRBD1 agrees at 11 bases. The CDR3 extends over 14 amino acids. J was trimmed by 7 bases and V by 10 bases; bases with no gene match: 12. Germline-derived CDR1 and CDR2 are LNHDA and SQIVND (reference sequence). The CDR3 region is CATKSGQGAGEQYF. The DNA of the CDR3 is TGTGCCACCAAATCCGGACAGGGGGCGGGAGAGCAGTACTTC.

The chain links TRBV7-2 to TRBJ1-1, with D hard to call. V was pared by 8 bases and J by 0 bases, with 16 bases between. Germline-derived CDR1 and CDR2 are SGHTA and FQGNSA. The CDR3 has 15 residues. DNA of the CDR3: TGTGCCAGCTCTAAGCAATCGGTTATGAACACTGAAGCTTTCTTT. Translated: CASSKQSVMNTEAFF.

The V and J genes are TRBV28 and TRBJ2-1; 7 bases are a match to TRBD2. The J segment lost 7 bases and the V segment lost 8 bases, leaving 8 bases of the junction unmatched. Germline CDR1 and CDR2: MDHEN and SYDVKM. CDR3 size: 13 residues. This CDR3 is CASEAGDGNEQFF. DNA of the CDR3: TGTGCCAGCGAGGCGGGAGACGGGAATGAGCAGTTCTTC.

J is TRBJ2-1 and V is TRBV5-8, with TRBD2 identical over 14 bases. CDR1 is SGHTS and CDR2 is YDEGEE in the germline V gene. Trimming cost V 5 bases and J 7 bases; bases outside gene matches: 2. The CDR3 contains 14 residues. The CDR3, as DNA: TGTGCCAGCAGGGGACTAGCGGGAGCGAATGAGCAGTTCTTC. It is translated as CASRGLAGANEQFF.

This clone came up once. The V and J genes are TRBV25-1 and TRBJ2-1; D remains ambiguous. Germline V lookup: CDR1 MGHDK, CDR2 SYGVNS. The CDR3 length is 13 residues. Deletions cut 4 bases from V and 8 bases from J, with 12 bases between. CDR3 protein: CASSAPRTYEQFF. CDR3 coding DNA: TGTGCCAGCAGTGCCCCCCGAACATATGAGCAGTTCTTC.

The genes are TRBV7-6 and TRBJ2-2, with 7 bases fitting TRBD1. Germline V lookup: CDR1 SGHVS, CDR2 FNYEAQ. The CDR3 loop spans 15 amino acids. Trimming removed 4 bases from V and 3 bases from J; junction bases left unmatched: 5. The CDR3 coding sequence is TGTGCCAGCAGCTCCGGGACAGATTACACCGGGGAGCTGTTTTTT. Translating gives CASSSGTDYTGELFF.

This clone was counted between two and nine times. The gene calls are TRBV9 and TRBJ1-5; a weak D match, TRBD1 (6 bases). The CDR3 loop spans 14 amino acids. V was pared by 0 bases and J by 5 bases, with 9 bases between. Germline V CDR1 and CDR2: SGDLS, YYNGEE. The CDR3 region has the DNA TGTGCCAGCAGCGTAGGGACAGTTGATCAGCCCCAGCATTTT. Its protein is CASSVGTVDQPQHF. The entire variable domain, with the rest obtained from reference TRBV9 and TRBJ1-5, is as follows: DSGVTQTPKHLITATGQRVTLRCSPRSGDLSVYWYQQSLDQGLQFLIQYYNGEERAKGNILERFSAQQFPDLHSELNLSSLELGDSALYFCASSVGTVDQPQHFGDGTRLSIL.

The V gene is TRBV5-1, the J gene TRBJ2-2; a possible D gene is TRBD1 (6 bases). V lost 0 bases and J 6 bases, leaving 12 bases between the germline ends. The CDR3 is made up of 15 amino acids. Per the germline V gene, CDR1 is SGHRS and CDR2 is YFSETQ. CDR3 coding DNA: TGCGCCAGCAGCTTGGCCCCGCAGGGGCCCGGGGAGCTGTTTTTT. Protein product: CASSLAPQGPGELFF.

On this clone itself: The same CDR3 also results from other DNA sequences found in this sample. The V and J genes are TRBV27 and TRBJ1-1; 9 bases match TRBD1. V dropped 3 bases and J dropped 5; count of bases not matched to a gene: 1. Germline assignment: CDR1 MNHEY and CDR2 SMNVEV (reference sequence). This CDR3 spans 13 amino acids. The CDR3 region has the DNA TGTGCCAGCAGTTTCGGGACAGGGACTGAAGCTTTCTTT. Its protein is CASSFGTGTEAFF.